The 2 T cell receptor beta chains below all came from one sample that was sequenced in a study of cytomegalovirus exposure and HLA in healthy donors. This PCR relied on a set of 60 Vbeta primers and 13 Jbeta primers. Clones were read by immunoSEQ multiplex PCR, and TCRdb kept only the in-frame ones, dropping some. The table lists about 77,000 clones. Sequencing was done on a sample of PBMCs. These receptor sequences come from a man aged 50 to 60 in good health and CMV-seropositive.

The V gene is TRBV5-1, the J gene TRBJ2-2; D unclear. Germline V gene data show CDR1 as SGHRS and CDR2 as YFSETQ. V was shortened by 5 bases and J by 4 bases, with 18 bases between the two germline ends. This CDR3 spans 16 amino acids. Here the CDR3 DNA reads TGCGCCAGCAGTCCCCCCCAGGTAGGAAGCACCGGGGAGCTGTTTTTT. The encoded protein is CASSPPQVGSTGELFF.

The J gene is TRBJ1-1, the V gene TRBV19; D may be TRBD1 (5 bases). V lost 2 bases, J lost 5 bases, and 12 bases lay in between. The CDR3 is made up of 14 amino acids. Germline V gives CDR1 LNHDA, CDR2 SQIVND (reference sequence). The CDR3 protein is CASSIQGLETEAFF. CDR3 in DNA: TGTGCCAGTAGTATACAGGGATTGGAGACTGAAGCTTTCTTT.